The clone carrying this T cell receptor (beta chain) was found a few times. Its antigen is as yet unknown. These data are taken from a study of cytomegalovirus exposure and HLA in healthy donors. Whole-study context: A preliminary data release comprised tens of millions of unique TCRs obtained from HLA-typed donors.

Study-wide findings and caveats: Cytomegalovirus association was listed for approximately 160 TCR beta chains. HLA-A and HLA-B allele assignments for most subjects were reportedly predicted accurately using TCR beta sequences.

The PCR contained 60 Vbeta and 13 Jbeta primers. Authors' data handling: Later, some 75 million unique TCR beta chains were counted in an analysis, and roughly 11 million of them were shared. Here immunoSEQ multiplex PCR was the method, and the copy in TCRdb shows in-frame clones only, minus some. V and J calls and clone size are given by that table; D and trimming were obtained from the DNA. Altogether about 150,000 clones are present, around three fifths being singletons, with the ten largest covering about 2.9%. The specimen was PBMCs. This TCR was sampled from a woman in her 30s in good health and CMV-seropositive.

CDR3 protein: CASSRGDSQGGYTF. For the CDR3, the DNA is TGTGCCAGCAGTCGAGGGGACTCCCAGGGAGGCTACACCTTC. The chain recombines TRBV6-6 with TRBJ1-2; possibly TRBD1 for D (5 bases). Germline CDR1 is MNHNY and CDR2 is SVGAGI (reference sequence). This CDR3 has 14 amino acids. V was cut by 5 bases and J by 8 bases, with 18 bases left in between.